A single sample is the source of the 16 T cell receptor beta chains below, sequenced in a study of post-analysis software for immune sequencing data. General study findings and limits: When patients were compared with controls, 4 or 5 TRBV segments were more frequent, TRBV5-6, TRBV5-1 and TRBV20-1 among them.

Antigen specificity for these receptors is unknown. TCR beta libraries were prepared from cDNA with unique molecular identifiers. TCRdb itself ran the PCR reads through MiXCR, one entry per CDR3 protein. The repertoire holds fewer than 600,000 distinct CDR3 sequences, with approximately 46% as singletons. Sequencing was done on a sample of blood. Receptors were obtained from a girl between 5 and 17 years old with multiple sclerosis.

This clonotype was counted between two and nine times. The V call is TRBV12-3 or TRBV12-4, the J call TRBJ2-7, with D possibly matching TRBD2 (6 bases). The CDR3 spans 14 residues. Between the trimmed V and J ends, which lost 7 bases and 3 bases, there was a span of 16 bases. The CDR3 sequence is CASTRGSGDYEQYF. The CDR3 nucleotides read TGTGCCAGCACCCGGGGATCGGGAGACTACGAGCAGTACTTC.

This CDR3 is CASSFEQGRDLIKPQHF. For the CDR3, the DNA is TGTGCCAGCAGCTTCGAACAGGGGAGGGACTTGATCAAGCCCCAGCATTTT. The genes are TRBV7-2 and TRBJ1-5; 7 bases fit TRBD1. V shed 3 bases, J shed 8 bases, and the junction held 16 bases outside the gene matches. This CDR3 contains 17 residues. Per germline, CDR1 SGHTA and CDR2 FQGNSA.

This clonotype appeared a few times. CDR3 DNA: TGTGCCAGCAGTTTAGGGTACGGACCTAACTATGGCTACACCTTC. Its translation: CASSLGYGPNYGYTF. The chain joins TRBV12-3 or TRBV12-4 to TRBJ1-2, with no clear D. The CDR3 sequence is 15 residues long. Trimming stripped 1 base from V and 0 bases from J, with 9 bases between.

The chain combines TRBV7-3 with TRBJ2-5; D uncertain. The CDR3 consists of 14 residues. V lost 0 bases, J lost 4 bases, and 9 bases lay in between. CDR1 SGHTA and CDR2 FQGTGA come from the germline V gene. The CDR3 protein is CASSLTGRGETQYF. The CDR3 DNA reads as TGTGCCAGCAGCTTAACAGGGCGCGGAGAGACCCAGTACTTC.

This clonotype was counted only a few times. The chain uses TRBV24-1 and TRBJ2-1; 10 nucleotides align to TRBD2. This CDR3 comprises 14 residues. CDR1 is KGHDR, CDR2 SFDVKD, per germline. With 9 bases clipped from V and 3 bases from J, the junction kept 4 bases outside the gene matches. CDR3 residues: CATGVAGGYNEQFF. The CDR3 region has the DNA TGTGCCACCGGGGTAGCGGGAGGCTACAATGAGCAGTTCTTC.

V and J are TRBV2 and TRBJ2-7; D uncertain. The CDR3 has 12 amino acids. The germline V gene encodes CDR1 SNHLY and CDR2 FYNNEI. V gave up 8 bases and J gave up 5 bases, with 13 bases separating them. DNA of the CDR3: TGTGCCAGCGCCCTTACAAGCAACGAGCAGTACTTC. This sequence encodes CASALTSNEQYF.

This clonotype was found many times. The chain has TRBV20-1 and TRBJ1-2, with a tentative D call TRBD1 (5 bases). Per germline, CDR1 DFQATT and CDR2 SNEGSKA (reference sequence). The CDR3 contains 13 residues. V was clipped by 5 bases and J by 0 bases, with 10 bases between them. DNA for the CDR3: TGCAGTGCTGTTGACAGTACTAACTATGGCTACACCTTC. Translated, it gives CSAVDSTNYGYTF.

The genes are TRBV20-1 and TRBJ1-1, with D unresolved. V shed 0 bases and J shed 1 base, with 9 bases lying between them. In germline, CDR1 is DFQATT, CDR2 SNEGSKA (reference sequence). The CDR3 length is 14 residues. CDR3 DNA sequence: TGCAGTGCTAGAGACGGCGGATCGAACACTGAAGCTTTCTTT. Translating gives CSARDGGSNTEAFF.

The V and J genes are TRBV20-1 and TRBJ2-7; perhaps TRBD1 as D (7 bases). The V end lost 3 bases, the J end lost 6 bases, and 12 bases lay between the germline ends. CDR1 is DFQATT, CDR2 SNEGSKA, per germline (reference sequence). CDR3 length equals 12 residues. DNA for the CDR3: TGCAGTGCTAGCCGCAGGGGGGTCGAGCAGTACTTC. Encoded protein: CSASRRGVEQYF.

The chain joins TRBV7-6 to TRBJ2-2; D may be TRBD1 (5 bases). The CDR3 sequence is 15 residues long. The germline V gene encodes CDR1 SGHVS and CDR2 FNYEAQ. Trimming removed 1 base from V and 3 bases from J, with 9 bases in between. CDR3 nucleotides: TGTGCCAGCAGCTTAGACTCAGGGCACACCGGGGAGCTGTTTTTT. Its translation: CASSLDSGHTGELFF. The entire variable domain, with the rest obtained from reference TRBV7-6 and TRBJ2-2, is as follows: GAGVSQSPRYKVTKRGQDVALRCDPISGHVSLYWYRQALGQGPEFLTYFNYEAQQDKSGLPNDRFSAERPEGSISTLTIQRTEQRDSAMYRCASSLDSGHTGELFFGEGSRLTVL.

The CDR3 sequence is CASTSRFGRRYF. CDR3 sequence (DNA): TGTGCCAGCACTTCACGGTTTGGGCGCCGGTACTTC. The chain employs TRBV12-3 or TRBV12-4 and TRBJ2-7; no clear D gene. The CDR3 spans 12 residues. With 7 bases removed from V and 12 bases from J, the gap between germline ends came to 19 bases.

This clonotype appeared a single time. The genes are TRBV4-2 and TRBJ2-1; 12 nucleotides match TRBD2. The closer fit of TRBJ2-7 to the DNA end suggests the J call may be wrong. Per germline, CDR1 LGHNA and CDR2 YNFKEQ. CDR3 length: 18 amino acids. CDR3 protein: CASSQALGLAGLYNEQYF. The CDR3 region has the DNA TGTGCCAGCAGCCAAGCACTAGGACTAGCGGGGTTATACAATGAGCAGTACTTC.

This rearrangement joins TRBV6-5 to TRBJ2-7, with 13 bases aligning to TRBD2. The CDR3 extends over 15 amino acids. With V trimmed by 5 bases and J by 3 bases, 4 bases remained unmatched. Germline assignment: CDR1 MNHEY and CDR2 SVGAGI. The CDR3 coding sequence is TGTGCCAGCAGTAAAGGGACTAGCGGGAACTACGAGCAGTACTTC. Translating gives CASSKGTSGNYEQYF.

This chain joins TRBV12-3 or TRBV12-4 and TRBJ2-2; 15 bases line up with TRBD2. This CDR3 has 17 residues. The V segment lost 7 bases and the J segment 6 bases; nucleotides outside the gene matches: 9. CDR3 bases: TGTGCCAGCATCATCGGACTAGCGGGAGGGTGGTCCGGGGAGCTGTTTTTT. Translating it yields CASIIGLAGGWSGELFF.

V usage is TRBV29-1 and J usage is TRBJ2-1, with D perhaps being TRBD1 or TRBD2 (5 bases each). Trimming took 1 base from V and 2 from J, leaving 15 bases between them. This CDR3 has 16 amino acids. The germline CDR1 and CDR2 sequences are SQVTM and ANQGSEA. CDR3 region: CSVEVYSGPPYNEQFF. The DNA of the CDR3 is TGCAGCGTTGAAGTTTATTCGGGACCCCCCTACAATGAGCAGTTCTTC.

This clonotype came up a few times. This sequence joins TRBV28 and TRBJ2-5, with 8 positions matching TRBD1. Matching the DNA end better, TRBJ2-7 makes the J call doubtful. The germline CDR1 and CDR2 sequences are MDHEN and SYDVKM. CDR3 length equals 15 residues. CDR3 sequence: CASSLAGGSTSEQYF. The CDR3 bases are TGTGCCAGCAGTTTAGCAGGGGGCTCCACGTCCGAGCAGTACTTC.